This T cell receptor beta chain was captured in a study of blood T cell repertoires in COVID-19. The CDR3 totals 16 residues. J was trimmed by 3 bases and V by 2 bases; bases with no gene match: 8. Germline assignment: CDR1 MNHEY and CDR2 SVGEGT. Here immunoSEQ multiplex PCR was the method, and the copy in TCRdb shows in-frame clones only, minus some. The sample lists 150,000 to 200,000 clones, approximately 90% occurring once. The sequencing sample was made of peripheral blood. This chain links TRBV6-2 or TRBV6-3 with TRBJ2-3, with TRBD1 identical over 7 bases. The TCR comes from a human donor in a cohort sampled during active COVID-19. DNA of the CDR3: TGTGCCAGCAGTTACCCCACAGGGGCCCCGACAGATACGCAGTATTTT. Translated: CASSYPTGAPTDTQYF.